One sample yielded the 9 T cell receptor beta chains listed below, sequenced in a study of CD4 and CD8 cells across lung adenocarcinoma regions. TCRdb reprocessed the PCR reads with MiXCR, giving one entry per CDR3 protein. The sample lists roughly 25,000 distinct CDR3 sequences, 53% seen once, with under 50% in the top ten. Material: CD8+ T cells from the center of a lung tumor. Receptors originate from a male donor with lung adenocarcinoma. The CD4 and CD8 labels of this study may be unreliable.

As for this clonotype: At one end the junction does not follow the germline gene, possibly because of a read error. The chain joins TRBV6-1 to TRBJ2-3; a weak D match, TRBD1 (6 bases). Germline values: CDR1 MNHNS, CDR2 SASEGT. The CDR3 totals 16 residues. CDR3 DNA: TGTGCCAGCGGTGGAGCCGGGGCAGGGGTTCAGGATACCCAGTACTTT. This translates into CASGGAGAGVQDTQYF.

This chain connects TRBV11-2 to TRBJ2-7, with 10 bases matching TRBD1. With V trimmed by 6 bases and J by 3 bases, 8 bases remained unmatched. The CDR3 has 15 residues. Germline CDR1 and CDR2: SGHAT and FQNNGV. Written as DNA, the CDR3 is TGTGCCAGCAGACCTGACAGGGGGCGAATCTACGAGCAGTACTTC. This codes for CASRPDRGRIYEQYF.

This chain connects TRBV6-1 to TRBJ2-4, with D possibly being TRBD1 or TRBD2 (6 bases each). Deletions cut 2 bases from V and 8 bases from J, with 19 bases between. The CDR3 contains 16 residues. The germline gives CDR1 MNHNS, CDR2 SASEGT. The CDR3 DNA follows: TGTGCCAGCAGTGAATGGGGGCGGGGACTCACAGACATTCAGTACTTC. Translation gives CASSEWGRGLTDIQYF.

The genes are TRBV5-1 and TRBJ2-4, with a tentative D call TRBD1 (6 bases). The germline V and J ends were trimmed by 4 bases and 12 bases, with 26 bases remaining between them. The CDR3 covers 16 residues. The germline V gene encodes CDR1 SGHRS and CDR2 YFSETQ. CDR3 nucleotides: TGCGCCAGCAGCGTCATGGGGCTGGGGGCCGCAAATACTCAGTACTTC. This gives the protein CASSVMGLGAANTQYF.

In this sample, this clonotype turned up once. The chain has TRBV14 and TRBJ2-1, with 9 nucleotides matching TRBD2. Germline CDR1 reads SGHDN; CDR2 reads FVKESK. V lost 4 bases to trimming and J lost 8 bases; unmatched junction nucleotides: 12. CDR3 size: 16 residues. The CDR3 DNA reads TGTGCCAGCAGCCCGCTGAGAGCGGGAGGAGGCGATGAGCAGTTCTTC. Its protein product is CASSPLRAGGGDEQFF. Combining the CDR3 with reference TRBV14 and TRBJ2-1 gives the whole variable domain EAGVTQFPSHSVIEKGQTVTLRCDPISGHDNLYWYRRVMGKEIKFLLHFVKESKQDESGMPNNRFLAERTGGTYSTLKVQPAELEDSGVYFCASSPLRAGGGDEQFFGPGTRLTVL.

The rearrangement uses TRBV6-1 and TRBJ2-3; TRBD2 is a possible D gene (7 bases). The J call is in doubt because the DNA end fits TRBJ2-7 better. Looked up from germline, CDR1 is MNHNS and CDR2 is SASEGT. The CDR3 has 14 residues. For the CDR3, the DNA is TGTGCGGGCAGAGGGGGGGGTGAGGGAGATACGCAGTACTTC. This codes for CAGRGGGEGDTQYF.

The table lists this clonotype with many counts. This chain uses TRBV10-1 with TRBJ2-2, with 8 bases lining up with TRBD1. Germline lookup yields CDR1 WNHNN and CDR2 SYGVQD (reference sequence). The CDR3 sequence is 16 residues long. With 3 bases clipped from V and 4 bases from J, the junction kept 7 bases outside the gene matches. The chain's CDR3 is CASSEAGTGLTGELFF. CDR3 sequence (DNA): TGCGCCAGCAGTGAAGCCGGGACAGGACTCACCGGGGAGCTGTTTTTT.

Within the sample, this clonotype is large. The chain uses TRBV24-1 and TRBJ2-5; TRBD2 matches at 7 bases. The CDR3 totals 15 residues. The V segment lost 4 bases and the J segment 4 bases; nucleotides outside the gene matches: 8. Germline values: CDR1 KGHDR, CDR2 SFDVKD. CDR3 nucleotide sequence: TGTGCCACCAGTGAACCCCGGGAGGAGAGAGAGACCCAGTACTTC. Its protein product is CATSEPREERETQYF.

A remark on this clonotype: Its ends do not fully match the called genes, so a read error is possible. V gene TRBV10-2 combines with J gene TRBJ2-5; TRBD1 or TRBD2 may be the D gene (6 bases each). The CDR3 is 14 residues long. Germline V lookup: CDR1 WSHSY, CDR2 SAAADI. CDR3 DNA sequence: TGCGCGGGGCTCGGGGGCCGTGACAAAGAGACTCAGTACTTC. Its translation is CAGLGGRDKETQYF.